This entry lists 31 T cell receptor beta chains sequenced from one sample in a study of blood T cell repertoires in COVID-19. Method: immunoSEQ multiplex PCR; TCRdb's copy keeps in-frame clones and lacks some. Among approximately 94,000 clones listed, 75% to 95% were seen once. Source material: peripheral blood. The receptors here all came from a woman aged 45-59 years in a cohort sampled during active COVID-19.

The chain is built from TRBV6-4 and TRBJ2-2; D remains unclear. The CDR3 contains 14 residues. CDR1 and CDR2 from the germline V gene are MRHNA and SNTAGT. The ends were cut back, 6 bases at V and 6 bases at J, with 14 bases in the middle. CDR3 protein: CASSHTPRSGELFF. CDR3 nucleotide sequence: TGTGCCAGCAGCCACACCCCCAGATCCGGGGAGCTGTTTTTT.

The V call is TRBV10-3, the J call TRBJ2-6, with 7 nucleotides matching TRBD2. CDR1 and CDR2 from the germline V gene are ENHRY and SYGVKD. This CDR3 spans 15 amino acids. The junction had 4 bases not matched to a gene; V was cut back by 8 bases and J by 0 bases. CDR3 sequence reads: CAIGGGSSGANVLTF. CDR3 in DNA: TGTGCCATCGGGGGGGGTTCCTCTGGGGCCAACGTCCTGACTTTC.

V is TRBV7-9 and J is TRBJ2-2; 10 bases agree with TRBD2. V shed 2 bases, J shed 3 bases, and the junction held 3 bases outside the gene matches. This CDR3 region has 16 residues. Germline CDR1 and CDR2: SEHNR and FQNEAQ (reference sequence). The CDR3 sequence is CASSLIGLADTGELFF. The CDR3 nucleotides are TGTGCCAGCAGCTTAATCGGACTAGCGGACACCGGGGAGCTGTTTTTT.

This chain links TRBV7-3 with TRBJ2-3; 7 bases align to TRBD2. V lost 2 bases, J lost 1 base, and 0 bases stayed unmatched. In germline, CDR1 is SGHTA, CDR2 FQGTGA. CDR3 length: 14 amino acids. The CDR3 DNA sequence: TGTGCCAGCAGCTTAGCGGGGGGCACAGATACGCAGTATTTT. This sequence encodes CASSLAGGTDTQYF.

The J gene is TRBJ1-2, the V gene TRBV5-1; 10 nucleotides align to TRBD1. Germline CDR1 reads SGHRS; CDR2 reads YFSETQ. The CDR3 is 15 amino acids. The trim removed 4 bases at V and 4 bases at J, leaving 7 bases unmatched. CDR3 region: CASSPDRGDFYGYTF. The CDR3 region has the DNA TGCGCCAGCAGCCCGGACAGGGGGGACTTCTATGGCTACACCTTC.

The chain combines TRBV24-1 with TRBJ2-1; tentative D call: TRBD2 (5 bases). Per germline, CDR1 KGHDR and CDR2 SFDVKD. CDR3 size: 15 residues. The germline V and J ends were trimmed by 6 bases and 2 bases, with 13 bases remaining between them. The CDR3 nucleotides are TGTGCCACCAGTCCGCGACGGGGTGCCTACAATGAGCAGTTCTTC. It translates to CATSPRRGAYNEQFF.

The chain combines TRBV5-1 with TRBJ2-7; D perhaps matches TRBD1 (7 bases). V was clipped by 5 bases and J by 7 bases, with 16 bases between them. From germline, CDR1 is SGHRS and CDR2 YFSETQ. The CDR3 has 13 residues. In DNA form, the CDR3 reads TGCGCCAGCAGAATGAGGTCAGGGGGGGAGCAGTACTTC. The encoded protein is CASRMRSGGEQYF.

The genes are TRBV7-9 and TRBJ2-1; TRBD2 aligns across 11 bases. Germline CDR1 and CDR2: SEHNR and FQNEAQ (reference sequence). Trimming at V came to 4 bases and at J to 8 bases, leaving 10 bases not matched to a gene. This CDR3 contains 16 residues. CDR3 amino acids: CASSSILAGDRDEQFF. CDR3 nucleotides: TGTGCCAGCAGCTCGATACTAGCGGGAGATCGGGATGAGCAGTTCTTC.

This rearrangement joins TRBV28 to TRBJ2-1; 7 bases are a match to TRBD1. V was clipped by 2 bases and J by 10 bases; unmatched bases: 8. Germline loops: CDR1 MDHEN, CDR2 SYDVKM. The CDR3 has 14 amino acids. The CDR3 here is CASSLTQGTAEQFF. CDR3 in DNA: TGTGCCAGCAGTTTAACTCAGGGGACAGCCGAGCAGTTCTTC.

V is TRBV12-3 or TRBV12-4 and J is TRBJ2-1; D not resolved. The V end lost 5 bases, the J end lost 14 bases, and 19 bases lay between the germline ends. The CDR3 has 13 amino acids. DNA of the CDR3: TGTGCCAGCAGTCACTACCTCGGCCCCTCCGAGTTCTTC. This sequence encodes CASSHYLGPSEFF.

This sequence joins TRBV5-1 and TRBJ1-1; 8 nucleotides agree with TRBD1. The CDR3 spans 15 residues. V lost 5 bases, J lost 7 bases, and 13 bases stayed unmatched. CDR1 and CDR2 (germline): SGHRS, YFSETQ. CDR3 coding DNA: TGCGCCAGCAGACCCCAAGGCAGGGGGCAAGGTGAAGCTTTCTTT. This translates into CASRPQGRGQGEAFF.

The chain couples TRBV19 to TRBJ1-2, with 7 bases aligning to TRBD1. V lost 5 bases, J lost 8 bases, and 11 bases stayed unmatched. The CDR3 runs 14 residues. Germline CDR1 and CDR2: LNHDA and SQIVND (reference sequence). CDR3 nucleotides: TGTGCCAGTAGTCTTGAGGGGGCGCATACCGGCTACACCTTC. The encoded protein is CASSLEGAHTGYTF. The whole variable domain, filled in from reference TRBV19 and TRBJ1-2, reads DGGITQSPKYLFRKEGQNVTLSCEQNLNHDAMYWYRQDPGQGLRLIYYSQIVNDFQKGDIAEGYSVSREKKESFPLTVTSAQKNPTAFYLCASSLEGAHTGYTFGSGTRLTVV.

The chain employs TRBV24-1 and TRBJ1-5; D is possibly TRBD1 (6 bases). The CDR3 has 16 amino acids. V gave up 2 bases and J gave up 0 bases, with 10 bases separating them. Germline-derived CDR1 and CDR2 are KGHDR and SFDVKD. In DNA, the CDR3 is TGTGCCACCAGTGATTCAACAGGGCTTAGCAATCAGCCCCAGCATTTT. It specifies CATSDSTGLSNQPQHF.

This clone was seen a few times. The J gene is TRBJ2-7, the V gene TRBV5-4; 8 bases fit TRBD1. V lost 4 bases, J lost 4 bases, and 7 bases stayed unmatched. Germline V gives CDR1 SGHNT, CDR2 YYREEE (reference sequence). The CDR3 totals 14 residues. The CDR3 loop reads CASSTGQDTYEQYF. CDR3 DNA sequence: TGTGCCAGCAGCACGGGACAGGATACATACGAGCAGTACTTC.

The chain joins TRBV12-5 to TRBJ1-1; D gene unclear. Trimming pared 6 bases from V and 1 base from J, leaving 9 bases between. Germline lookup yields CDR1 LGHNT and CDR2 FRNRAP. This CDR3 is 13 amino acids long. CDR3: CASGIRGNTEAFF. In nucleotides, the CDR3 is TGTGCTAGTGGGATACGAGGGAACACTGAAGCTTTCTTT.

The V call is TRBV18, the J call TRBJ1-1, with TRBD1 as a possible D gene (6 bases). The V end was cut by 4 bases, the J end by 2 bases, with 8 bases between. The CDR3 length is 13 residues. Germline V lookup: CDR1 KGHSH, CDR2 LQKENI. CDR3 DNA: TGTGCCAGCTCACTTGGGGGCAACACTGAAGCTTTCTTT. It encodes CASSLGGNTEAFF.

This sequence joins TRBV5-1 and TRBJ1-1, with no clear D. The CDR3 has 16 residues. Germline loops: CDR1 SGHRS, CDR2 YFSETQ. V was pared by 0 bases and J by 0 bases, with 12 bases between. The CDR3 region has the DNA TGCGCCAGCAGCTTGGAGTACTGGGCCCTGAACACTGAAGCTTTCTTT. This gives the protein CASSLEYWALNTEAFF. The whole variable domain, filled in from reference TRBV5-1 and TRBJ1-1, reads KAGVTQTPRYLIKTRGQQVTLSCSPISGHRSVSWYQQTPGQGLQFLFEYFSETQRNKGNFPGRFSGRQFSNSRSEMNVSTLELGDSALYLCASSLEYWALNTEAFFGQGTRLTVV.

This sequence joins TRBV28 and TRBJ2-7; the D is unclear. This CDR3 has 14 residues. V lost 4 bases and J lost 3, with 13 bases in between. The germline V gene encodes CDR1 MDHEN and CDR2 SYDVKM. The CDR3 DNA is TGTGCCAGCAGTTCCACTTTAATGCTCTACGAGCAGTACTTC. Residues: CASSSTLMLYEQYF.

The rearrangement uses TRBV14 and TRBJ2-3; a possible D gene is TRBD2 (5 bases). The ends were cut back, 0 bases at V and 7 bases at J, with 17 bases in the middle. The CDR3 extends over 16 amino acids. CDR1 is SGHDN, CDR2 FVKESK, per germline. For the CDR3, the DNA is TGTGCCAGCAGCCAAGAGTCCGGGAAATCAACTCATACGCAGTATTTT. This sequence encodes CASSQESGKSTHTQYF.

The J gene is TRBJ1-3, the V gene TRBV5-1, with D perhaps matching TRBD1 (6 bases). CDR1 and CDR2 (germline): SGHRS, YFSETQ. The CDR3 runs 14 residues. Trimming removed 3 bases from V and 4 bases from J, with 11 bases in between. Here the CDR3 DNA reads TGCGCCAGCAGCTCACAGGGTACCGGAAACACCATATATTTT. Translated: CASSSQGTGNTIYF.

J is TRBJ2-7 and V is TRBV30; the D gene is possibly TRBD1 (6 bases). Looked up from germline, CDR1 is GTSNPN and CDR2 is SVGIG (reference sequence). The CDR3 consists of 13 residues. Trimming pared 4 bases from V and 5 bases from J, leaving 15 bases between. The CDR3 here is CAWTPDRFNEQYF. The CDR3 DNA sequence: TGTGCCTGGACCCCGGACAGATTCAACGAGCAGTACTTC.

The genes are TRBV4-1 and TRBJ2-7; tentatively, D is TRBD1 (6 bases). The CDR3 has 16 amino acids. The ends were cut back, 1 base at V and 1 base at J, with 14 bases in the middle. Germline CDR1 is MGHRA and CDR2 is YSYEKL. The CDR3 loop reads CASSQGTLQGSYEQYF. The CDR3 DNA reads TGCGCCAGCAGCCAAGGGACTTTACAGGGTTCCTACGAGCAGTACTTC.

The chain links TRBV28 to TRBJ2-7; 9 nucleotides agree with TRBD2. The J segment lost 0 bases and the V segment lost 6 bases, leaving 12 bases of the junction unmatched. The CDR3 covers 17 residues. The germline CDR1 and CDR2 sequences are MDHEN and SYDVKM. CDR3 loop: CASSPGGSGSYSYEQYF. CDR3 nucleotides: TGTGCCAGCAGCCCCGGGGGTAGCGGGAGCTACTCCTACGAGCAGTACTTC.

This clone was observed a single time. CDR3 coding DNA: TGTGCCAGCAGCCGCGGGACCGGGGAGACCCAGTACTTC. It translates to CASSRGTGETQYF. This chain links TRBV3-1 (or the pseudogene TRBV3-2) with TRBJ2-5, with TRBD2 as a possible D gene (6 bases). This CDR3 contains 13 residues. The germline gives CDR1 LGHDT, CDR2 YNNKEL (reference sequence). V lost 4 bases and J 5 bases, leaving 11 bases between the germline ends.

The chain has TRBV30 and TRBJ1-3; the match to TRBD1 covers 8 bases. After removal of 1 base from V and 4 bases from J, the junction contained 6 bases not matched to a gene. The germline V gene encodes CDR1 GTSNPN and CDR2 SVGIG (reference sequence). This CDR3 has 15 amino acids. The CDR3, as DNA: TGTGCCTGGAGTGGACGGACAGGGATAGGAAACACCATATATTTT. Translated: CAWSGRTGIGNTIYF.

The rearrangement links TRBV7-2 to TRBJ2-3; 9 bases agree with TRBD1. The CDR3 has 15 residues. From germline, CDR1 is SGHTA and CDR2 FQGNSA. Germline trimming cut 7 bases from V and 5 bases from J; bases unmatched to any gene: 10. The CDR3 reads CASTPLQGAGDTQYF. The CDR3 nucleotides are TGTGCCAGCACCCCCCTACAGGGGGCAGGAGATACGCAGTATTTT.

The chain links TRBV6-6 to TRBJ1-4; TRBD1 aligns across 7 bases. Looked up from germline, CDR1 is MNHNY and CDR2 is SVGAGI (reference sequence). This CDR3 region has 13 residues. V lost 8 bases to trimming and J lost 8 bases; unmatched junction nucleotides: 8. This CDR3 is CASSKGAREKLFF. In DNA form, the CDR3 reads TGTGCCAGCTCGAAGGGGGCGAGGGAAAAACTGTTTTTT.

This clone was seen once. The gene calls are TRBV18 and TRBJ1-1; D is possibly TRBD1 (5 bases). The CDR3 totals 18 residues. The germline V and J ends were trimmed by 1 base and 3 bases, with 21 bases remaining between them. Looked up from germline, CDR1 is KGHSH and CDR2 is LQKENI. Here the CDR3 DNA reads TGTGCCAGCTCACCACGAGAGGCAGGGTCAATCGGGTACACTGAAGCTTTCTTT. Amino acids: CASSPREAGSIGYTEAFF.

CDR3 DNA sequence: TGCGCCAGCAGTGAATGGGGCACTGAGACCCAGTACTTC. It is translated as CASSEWGTETQYF. The V gene is TRBV10-1, the J gene TRBJ2-5; D might be TRBD1 (5 bases). The CDR3 is 13 amino acids. CDR1 WNHNN and CDR2 SYGVQD come from the germline V gene (reference sequence). V lost 3 bases and J 5 bases, leaving 10 bases between the germline ends.

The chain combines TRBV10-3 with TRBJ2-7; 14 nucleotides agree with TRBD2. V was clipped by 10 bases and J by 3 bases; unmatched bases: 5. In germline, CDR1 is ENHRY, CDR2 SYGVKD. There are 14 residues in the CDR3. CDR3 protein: CATTGLAGGYEQYF. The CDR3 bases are TGTGCCACCACAGGACTAGCGGGGGGCTACGAGCAGTACTTC.

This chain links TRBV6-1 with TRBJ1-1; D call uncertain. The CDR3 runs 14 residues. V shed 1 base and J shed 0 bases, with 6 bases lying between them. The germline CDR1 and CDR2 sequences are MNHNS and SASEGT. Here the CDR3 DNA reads TGTGCCAGCAGTGAAGTCAGAATGAACACTGAAGCTTTCTTT. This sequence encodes CASSEVRMNTEAFF.